This TCR beta chain comes out of a study of Ad26.COV2.S vaccination and SARS-CoV-2 variants. Assay: immunoSEQ multiplex PCR; the TCRdb copy retains only in-frame clones and omits some. The sample lists roughly 300,000 clones; 80% to 90% were seen once. Stated treatment: about 20 received Ad26.COV2.S at low or high dose, single or two shots; roughly 5 received placebo; per-sample allocation not given. Sampling took place 63 days after the first vaccine or placebo injection. Germline CDR1 MDHEN, CDR2 SYDVKM. The J segment lost 6 bases and the V segment lost 5 bases, leaving 9 bases of the junction unmatched. The CDR3 has 15 residues.

The source is a person aged 18-60 years who received the Ad26.COV2.S COVID-19 vaccine or a placebo. The chain uses TRBV28 and TRBJ2-1; TRBD2 aligns across 8 bases. The material sequenced was peripheral blood, taken in a trial of Ad26.COV2.S vaccine versus placebo. CDR3 in DNA: TGTGCCAGCAGTAAAGCGGGAGTCCCACTCAATGAGCAGTTCTTC. Its translation: CASSKAGVPLNEQFF.